This entry is about one TCR beta chain. Its antigen is still unknown. The CDR3 is 13 residues long. Looked up from germline, CDR1 is SGHAT and CDR2 is FQNNGV. Trimming pared 5 bases from V and 7 bases from J, leaving 14 bases between. This sample is part of a study of T cells in Graves' hyperthyroidism and ophthalmopathy. Regarding the study as a whole: Blood also showed most of the thyroid clonotypes that were expanded above 0.001.

Researchers took RNA transcripts and amplified the TCR beta CDR3 regions from them. The HTBI primer set served for first-round RT-PCR of the TCR CDR3. TCRdb redid the calling of the multiplex PCR reads with MiXCR, one entry per CDR3 protein. The sample carries a few hundred thousand distinct CDR3 sequences, 40% to 55% recorded once. The sequenced material came from peripheral blood or thyroid tissue (not recorded which). The chain has TRBV11-2 and TRBJ2-5; D call uncertain. The source of this sequence is a woman aged 18-35 years with Graves' hyperthyroidism. CDR3 nucleotides: TGTGCCAGCAGCCCGCAGGCCCGCGGGACCCAGTACTTC. Its protein is CASSPQARGTQYF. Based on the CDR3 plus reference TRBV11-2 and TRBJ2-5, the full variable domain is EAGVAQSPRYKIIEKRQSVAFWCNPISGHATLYWYQQILGQGPKLLIQFQNNGVVDDSQLPKDRFSAERLKGVDSTLKIQPAKLEDSAVYLCASSPQARGTQYFGPGTRLLVL.